The rows below give T cell receptor beta chains drawn from one sample of a study of shared clonotypes between healthy human individuals. This table comes from immunoSEQ multiplex PCR, and its TCRdb copy is limited to in-frame clones, with some not included. The repertoire holds approximately 2.5 million clones, with 90% to 95% as singletons. The sample consisted of naive CD4+ T cells from PBMCs. The source of these receptors is a man in his late teens or twenties in good health. Some clones in this sample may be carry-over from other donors' samples. CDR3s include the opening cysteine and the closing phenylalanine or tryptophan. The D gene is left open where the match is weak. Not every row has a clone size; where given, it reads once, few, many or a size class.

clone size: NA; V gene: TRBV5-4; J gene: TRBJ2-3; D gene: TRBD2; CDR3 protein: CASSLSSGGTDTQYF; CDR3 DNA: TGTGCCAGCAGCTTGTCTAGCGGGGGCACAGATACGCAGTATTTT
clone size: few; V gene: TRBV28; J gene: TRBJ1-5; D gene: NA; CDR3 protein: CASSSSIGRYNQPQHF; CDR3 DNA: TGTGCCAGCAGTTCGTCTATAGGACGGTACAATCAGCCCCAGCATTTT
clone size: NA; V gene: TRBV25-1; J gene: TRBJ2-7; D gene: NA; CDR3 protein: CASSEYRGTETYEQYF; CDR3 DNA: TGTGCCAGCAGTGAATATCGGGGCACAGAAACCTACGAGCAGTACTTC
clone size: NA; V gene: TRBV9; J gene: TRBJ2-1; D gene: NA; CDR3 protein: CASSSRGGPYNEQFF; CDR3 DNA: TGTGCCAGCAGCAGTCGGGGAGGTCCCTACAATGAGCAGTTCTTC
clone size: NA; V gene: TRBV9; J gene: TRBJ1-5; D gene: TRBD1; CDR3 protein: CASSEGAGAGQPQHF; CDR3 DNA: TGTGCCAGCAGCGAGGGGGCAGGGGCAGGTCAGCCCCAGCATTTT
clone size: NA; V gene: TRBV28; J gene: TRBJ1-5; D gene: NA; CDR3 protein: CASITGYQPQHF; CDR3 DNA: TGTGCCAGCATAACGGGTTATCAGCCCCAGCATTTT
clone size: once; V gene: TRBV4-2; J gene: TRBJ2-7; D gene: NA; CDR3 protein: CASSQDGLVIEQYF; CDR3 DNA: TGTGCCAGCAGCCAAGATGGATTGGTAATCGAGCAGTACTTC
clone size: NA; V gene: TRBV30; J gene: TRBJ1-4; D gene: NA; CDR3 protein: CAWSVHEGSYEKLFF; CDR3 DNA: TGTGCCTGGAGTGTACATGAGGGGAGCTATGAAAAACTGTTTTTT
clone size: NA; V gene: TRBV10-3; J gene: TRBJ1-1; D gene: TRBD1; CDR3 protein: CAIRRGGGETEAFF; CDR3 DNA: TGTGCCATCAGGAGGGGAGGGGGCGAAACTGAAGCTTTCTTT
clone size: NA; V gene: TRBV29-1; J gene: TRBJ1-1; D gene: NA; CDR3 protein: CSVQGFANTEAFF; CDR3 DNA: TGCAGCGTTCAAGGGTTCGCGAACACTGAAGCTTTCTTT
clone size: NA; V gene: TRBV6-5; J gene: TRBJ2-7; D gene: TRBD2; CDR3 protein: CASSRAGDPPYEQYF; CDR3 DNA: TGTGCCAGCAGCCGGGCGGGGGACCCTCCCTACGAGCAGTACTTC
clone size: NA; V gene: TRBV5-1; J gene: TRBJ2-6; D gene: NA; CDR3 protein: CASSSSNNVLTF; CDR3 DNA: TGCGCCAGCAGCAGCTCTAACAACGTCCTGACTTTC
clone size: NA; V gene: TRBV15; J gene: TRBJ2-7; D gene: NA; CDR3 protein: CATSRGGKYEQYF; CDR3 DNA: TGTGCCACCAGCAGAGGCGGCAAATACGAGCAGTACTTC
clone size: NA; V gene: TRBV19; J gene: TRBJ1-1; D gene: NA; CDR3 protein: CASSLGLGTEAFF; CDR3 DNA: TGTGCCAGTAGTCTGGGACTGGGCACTGAAGCTTTCTTT
clone size: NA; V gene: TRBV19; J gene: TRBJ2-7; D gene: TRBD1; CDR3 protein: CASSILDRAYEQYF; CDR3 DNA: TGTGCCAGTAGTATTCTGGACAGGGCCTACGAGCAGTACTTC
clone size: NA; V gene: TRBV6-5; J gene: TRBJ2-4; D gene: NA; CDR3 protein: CASSYRAKNIQYF; CDR3 DNA: TGTGCCAGCAGTTACAGGGCCAAAAACATTCAGTACTTC
clone size: NA; V gene: TRBV19; J gene: TRBJ2-1; D gene: TRBD2; CDR3 protein: CASSTLAGNEQFF; CDR3 DNA: TGTGCCAGTAGTACACTAGCGGGTAATGAGCAGTTCTTC
clone size: NA; V gene: TRBV5-1; J gene: TRBJ2-5; D gene: NA; CDR3 protein: CASSLEGGRRETQYF; CDR3 DNA: TGCGCCAGCAGCTTGGAGGGGGGCCGGCGGGAGACCCAGTACTTC
clone size: NA; V gene: TRBV5-1; J gene: TRBJ2-5; D gene: NA; CDR3 protein: CASRVGRQETQYF; CDR3 DNA: TGCGCCAGCAGGGTCGGGCGTCAAGAGACCCAGTACTTC
clone size: NA; V gene: TRBV7-2; J gene: TRBJ2-7; D gene: TRBD2; CDR3 protein: CASSLVAGDSEQYF; CDR3 DNA: TGTGCCAGCAGCTTAGTAGCGGGAGACAGCGAGCAGTACTTC
clone size: NA; V gene: TRBV6-5; J gene: TRBJ1-5; D gene: NA; CDR3 protein: CASSYRALNQPQHF; CDR3 DNA: TGTGCCAGCAGTTACCGGGCCCTAAATCAGCCCCAGCATTTT
clone size: NA; V gene: TRBV28; J gene: TRBJ1-2; D gene: NA; CDR3 protein: CASSVVSEYGYTF; CDR3 DNA: TGTGCCAGCAGTGTGGTATCGGAATACGGCTACACCTTC
clone size: NA; V gene: TRBV5-4; J gene: TRBJ2-5; D gene: TRBD2; CDR3 protein: CASTKGASGQETQYF; CDR3 DNA: TGTGCCAGCACCAAAGGGGCTAGCGGCCAAGAGACCCAGTACTTC
clone size: NA; V gene: TRBV11-2; J gene: TRBJ2-1; D gene: NA; CDR3 protein: CASSKTSGPTYNEQFF; CDR3 DNA: TGTGCCAGCAGCAAAACGAGCGGGCCTACCTACAATGAGCAGTTCTTC
clone size: once; V gene: TRBV19; J gene: TRBJ2-1; D gene: TRBD2; CDR3 protein: CASRTSGTPGEQFF; CDR3 DNA: TGTGCCAGTCGGACTAGCGGGACCCCGGGGGAGCAGTTCTTC
clone size: NA; V gene: TRBV28; J gene: TRBJ1-2; D gene: NA; CDR3 protein: CASRPRQDNYGYTF; CDR3 DNA: TGTGCCAGCAGACCAAGACAGGACAACTATGGCTACACCTTC
clone size: NA; V gene: TRBV5-4; J gene: TRBJ1-3; D gene: TRBD1; CDR3 protein: CASSSPGTGGNTIYF; CDR3 DNA: TGTGCCAGCAGCTCCCCCGGGACAGGGGGAAACACCATATATTTT
clone size: NA; V gene: TRBV14; J gene: TRBJ2-3; D gene: NA; CDR3 protein: CASSQSRLKAATDTQYF; CDR3 DNA: TGTGCCAGCAGCCAATCACGACTGAAGGCCGCCACAGATACGCAGTATTTT
clone size: NA; V gene: TRBV21-1; J gene: TRBJ2-2; D gene: NA; CDR3 protein: CASSKEAGVSYTGELFF; CDR3 DNA: TGTGCCAGCAGCAAAGAAGCGGGAGTTAGCTACACCGGGGAGCTGTTTTTT
clone size: NA; V gene: TRBV19; J gene: TRBJ1-1; D gene: NA; CDR3 protein: CASSIRTVNTEAFF; CDR3 DNA: TGTGCCAGTAGTATACGGACCGTGAACACTGAAGCTTTCTTT
clone size: NA; V gene: TRBV30; J gene: TRBJ2-5; D gene: NA; CDR3 protein: CAWSVRRGETQYF; CDR3 DNA: TGTGCCTGGAGTGTACGGAGGGGGGAGACCCAGTACTTC
clone size: NA; V gene: TRBV5-4; J gene: TRBJ2-3; D gene: NA; CDR3 protein: CASSFTTSSTDTQYF; CDR3 DNA: TGTGCCAGCAGCTTCACCACAAGCAGCACAGATACGCAGTATTTT
clone size: NA; V gene: TRBV28; J gene: TRBJ1-5; D gene: NA; CDR3 protein: CASSFSNSNQPQHF; CDR3 DNA: TGTGCCAGCAGTTTCTCAAATAGCAATCAGCCCCAGCATTTT
clone size: few; V gene: TRBV7-9; J gene: TRBJ1-1; D gene: NA; CDR3 protein: CASSNTGGTEAFF; CDR3 DNA: TGTGCCAGCAGCAACACTGGGGGTACTGAAGCTTTCTTT
clone size: NA; V gene: TRBV18; J gene: TRBJ2-1; D gene: NA; CDR3 protein: CASSPDLAYNEQFF; CDR3 DNA: TGTGCCAGCTCACCGGATTTGGCGTACAATGAGCAGTTCTTC
clone size: NA; V gene: TRBV7-2; J gene: TRBJ2-4; D gene: NA; CDR3 protein: CASSLAEAKNIQYF; CDR3 DNA: TGTGCCAGCAGCTTAGCGGAAGCGAAAAACATTCAGTACTTC
clone size: NA; V gene: TRBV18; J gene: TRBJ2-1; D gene: NA; CDR3 protein: CASSPGVRDYNEQFF; CDR3 DNA: TGTGCCAGCTCACCGGGGGTGCGGGACTACAATGAGCAGTTCTTC
clone size: NA; V gene: TRBV11-2; J gene: TRBJ2-7; D gene: NA; CDR3 protein: CASSLESGSYEQYF; CDR3 DNA: TGTGCCAGCAGCTTAGAATCCGGATCCTACGAGCAGTACTTC
clone size: once; V gene: TRBV10-3; J gene: TRBJ2-1; D gene: TRBD1; CDR3 protein: CAISARGQGRNEQFF; CDR3 DNA: TGTGCCATCAGTGCTAGAGGACAGGGAAGGAATGAGCAGTTCTTC
clone size: once; V gene: TRBV5-1; J gene: TRBJ2-1; D gene: TRBD2; CDR3 protein: CASSFSGSANEQFF; CDR3 DNA: TGCGCCAGCAGCTTTAGCGGGAGTGCTAATGAGCAGTTCTTC
clone size: NA; V gene: TRBV7-9; J gene: TRBJ2-7; D gene: NA; CDR3 protein: CASSPYKYEQYF; CDR3 DNA: TGTGCCAGCAGCCCCTATAAATACGAGCAGTACTTC
clone size: NA; V gene: TRBV28; J gene: TRBJ2-1; D gene: NA; CDR3 protein: CASSRDSGKNEQFF; CDR3 DNA: TGTGCCAGCAGCCGGGACTCGGGAAAGAATGAGCAGTTCTTC
clone size: NA; V gene: TRBV11-2; J gene: TRBJ2-7; D gene: TRBD2; CDR3 protein: CASSPLTSGNSYEQYF; CDR3 DNA: TGTGCCAGCAGCCCGTTGACTAGCGGGAACTCCTACGAGCAGTACTTC
clone size: NA; V gene: TRBV19; J gene: TRBJ2-2; D gene: NA; CDR3 protein: CASTPTGTKNTGELFF; CDR3 DNA: TGTGCCAGTACCCCCACCGGGACAAAGAACACCGGGGAGCTGTTTTTT
clone size: few; V gene: TRBV29-1; J gene: TRBJ1-2; D gene: NA; CDR3 protein: CSVEWEGSGYGYTF; CDR3 DNA: TGCAGCGTTGAATGGGAAGGGAGCGGCTATGGCTACACCTTC
clone size: NA; V gene: TRBV7-2; J gene: TRBJ1-1; D gene: TRBD1; CDR3 protein: CASSGQGLTEAFF; CDR3 DNA: TGTGCCAGCAGCGGACAGGGTTTAACTGAAGCTTTCTTT
clone size: once; V gene: TRBV7-3; J gene: TRBJ2-1; D gene: TRBD2; CDR3 protein: CASSSRTSGAYNEQFF; CDR3 DNA: TGTGCCAGCAGCTCGAGGACTAGCGGGGCCTACAATGAGCAGTTCTTC
clone size: NA; V gene: TRBV7-8; J gene: TRBJ1-1; D gene: NA; CDR3 protein: CASSRGPNTEAFF; CDR3 DNA: TGTGCCAGCAGCCGAGGGCCGAACACTGAAGCTTTCTTT
clone size: once; V gene: TRBV2; J gene: TRBJ2-7; D gene: NA; CDR3 protein: CASSETPIPYEQYF; CDR3 DNA: TGTGCCAGCAGTGAAACCCCGATCCCCTACGAGCAGTACTTC
clone size: NA; V gene: TRBV9; J gene: TRBJ1-2; D gene: TRBD1; CDR3 protein: CASSSTGFGGYTF; CDR3 DNA: TGTGCCAGCAGCTCGACAGGGTTCGGTGGCTACACCTTC
clone size: few; V gene: TRBV18; J gene: TRBJ1-1; D gene: NA; CDR3 protein: CASSPQGITEAFF; CDR3 DNA: TGTGCCAGCTCACCGCAGGGGATCACTGAAGCTTTCTTT
clone size: NA; V gene: TRBV6-6; J gene: TRBJ1-5; D gene: NA; CDR3 protein: CASSSLGQPQHF; CDR3 DNA: TGTGCCAGCAGTTCTCTCGGCCAGCCCCAGCATTTT
clone size: NA; V gene: TRBV9; J gene: TRBJ2-5; D gene: NA; CDR3 protein: CASSRGGVQETQYF; CDR3 DNA: TGTGCCAGCAGCCGAGGGGGGGTCCAAGAGACCCAGTACTTC